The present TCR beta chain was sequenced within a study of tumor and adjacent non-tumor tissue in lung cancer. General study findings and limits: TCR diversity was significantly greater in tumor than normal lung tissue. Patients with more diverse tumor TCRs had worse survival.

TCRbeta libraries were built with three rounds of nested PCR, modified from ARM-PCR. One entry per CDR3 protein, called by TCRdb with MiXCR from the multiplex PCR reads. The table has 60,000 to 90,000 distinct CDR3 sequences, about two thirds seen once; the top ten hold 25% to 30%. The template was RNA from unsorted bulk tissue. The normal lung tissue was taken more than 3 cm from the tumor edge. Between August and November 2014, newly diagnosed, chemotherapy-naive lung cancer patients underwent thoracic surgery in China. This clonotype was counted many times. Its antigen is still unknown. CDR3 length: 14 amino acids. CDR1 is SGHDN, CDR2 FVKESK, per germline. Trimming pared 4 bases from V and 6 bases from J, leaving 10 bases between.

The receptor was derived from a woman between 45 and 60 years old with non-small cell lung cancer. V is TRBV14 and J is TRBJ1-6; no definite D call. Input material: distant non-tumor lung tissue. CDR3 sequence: CASSLGKSNSPLHF. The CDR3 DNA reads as TGTGCCAGCAGCCTCGGGAAAAGTAATTCACCCCTCCACTTT.